Listed below are T cell receptor beta chains from one sample, sequenced in a study of cytomegalovirus exposure and HLA in healthy donors. The protocol was immunoSEQ multiplex PCR, while the TCRdb copy is restricted to in-frame clones and leaves out a portion. Among about 70,000 clones listed, more than 85% were seen once. Sequences were obtained from PBMCs. The receptors derive from a man aged 18 to 29 in good health and CMV-seropositive. Both conserved end residues are part of each CDR3. Each record gives: J gene, V gene, D gene, clone size, CDR3 DNA, CDR3 protein. D genes are given only for firm matches. Not all rows give a size; the values are once, few, many and, for expanded clones, a class.

TRBJ1-2,TRBV7-9,NA,NA,TGTGCCAGCAGCCACGGGGGAGGAGATGGCTACACCTTC,CASSHGGGDGYTF
TRBJ1-4,TRBV15,TRBD1,NA,TGTGCCACCAGCAAACGGACAGGGTCGGTGTTTTTT,CATSKRTGSVFF
TRBJ2-7,TRBV4-1,NA,NA,TGCGCCAGCAGCCAAGGGCAAGGGGGTCCCTCCTACGAGCAGTACTTC,CASSQGQGGPSYEQYF
TRBJ2-5,TRBV7-7,TRBD2,NA,TGTGCTAGCAGCTCACCGGGACTAGGAGAGACCCAGTACTTC,CASSSPGLGETQYF
TRBJ2-1,TRBV4-1,TRBD2,NA,TGCGCCAGCAGCCAATTGGGAGGGACCCAGTTCTTC,CASSQLGGTQFF
TRBJ1-5,TRBV4-1,NA,NA,TGCGCCAGCAGCCAAGATCTATATAGCAATCAGCCCCAGCATTTT,CASSQDLYSNQPQHF
TRBJ2-7,TRBV9,TRBD1,NA,TGTGCCAGCAGCCTCGGCGGGACAGGGGTCCCCGAGCAGTACTTC,CASSLGGTGVPEQYF
TRBJ2-7,TRBV28,NA,NA,TGTGCCAGCAGTCTATCAGGAACGAGCTACGAGCAGTACTTC,CASSLSGTSYEQYF
TRBJ1-2,TRBV28,NA,NA,TGTGCCAGCAGTTTCTTGGGGGGAAACTATGGCTACACCTTC,CASSFLGGNYGYTF
TRBJ2-6,TRBV10-2,NA,few,TGCGCCAGCAGTGATGGAGGTTCGGCATCTGGGGCCAACGTCCTGACTTTC,CASSDGGSASGANVLTF
TRBJ2-4,TRBV27,NA,once,TGTGCCAGCAGTCTAGACAGAGCCAAAAACATTCAGTACTTC,CASSLDRAKNIQYF
TRBJ2-7,TRBV4-1,NA,NA,TGCGCCAGCAGCCAAGGTCCCTCGCCCAGCTACGAGCAGTACTTC,CASSQGPSPSYEQYF
TRBJ1-5,TRBV5-8,NA,NA,TGTGCCAGCAGCTTGGGAGAGGTGAGCAATCAGCCCCAGCATTTT,CASSLGEVSNQPQHF
TRBJ2-1,TRBV7-8,TRBD2,NA,TGTGCCAGCAGCTTAGCCCCCGGGACTAGCGGGCCAAATGAGCAGTTCTTC,CASSLAPGTSGPNEQFF
TRBJ2-3,TRBV5-1,TRBD2,NA,TGCGCCAGCAGCGTCCCTTTAGCGGGAGGGGTATCAGATACGCAGTATTTT,CASSVPLAGGVSDTQYF
TRBJ1-2,TRBV6-6,NA,NA,TGTGCCAGCAGCTCACAGGAGAACTATGGCTACACCTTC,CASSSQENYGYTF
TRBJ2-7,TRBV6-1,TRBD2,NA,TGTGCCAGCAGTGAACCAGCGGGATATAGCAACGAGCAGTACTTC,CASSEPAGYSNEQYF
TRBJ2-7,TRBV7-3,TRBD1,once,TGTGCCAGCAGCCCCGTGGGGACAGGGTCCTACGAGCAGTACTTC,CASSPVGTGSYEQYF
TRBJ2-7,TRBV28,NA,NA,TGTGCCAGCAGCCTACAAACAGGGCACAAAAACGAGCAGTACTTC,CASSLQTGHKNEQYF
TRBJ2-7,TRBV18,TRBD1,NA,TGTGCCAGCTCACTGGGACAGGGGCCCTACGAGCAGTACTTC,CASSLGQGPYEQYF
TRBJ2-7,TRBV6-1,TRBD2,NA,TGTGCCAGCAGTGATGGGACTAGCGGATACGAGCAGTACTTC,CASSDGTSGYEQYF
TRBJ2-2,TRBV6-1,TRBD2,NA,TGTGCCAGCAGTGGACTAGCGGACACCGGGGAGCTGTTTTTT,CASSGLADTGELFF
TRBJ2-1,TRBV25-1,TRBD2,once,TGTGCCAGCAGTGCGACTAGCGCAGGAGGTAGAGAGCAGTTCTTC,CASSATSAGGREQFF
TRBJ1-2,TRBV2,TRBD1,NA,TGTGCCAGCAGTTTCAGGACAGGGGCTTCTGGCTACACCTTC,CASSFRTGASGYTF
TRBJ2-1,TRBV28,TRBD2,NA,TGTGCCAGCAGGGTCCTACGGACTAGCACGGATGAGCAGTTCTTC,CASRVLRTSTDEQFF
TRBJ2-1,TRBV5-1,TRBD2,NA,TGCGCCAGCTCCAGGGCGGGACTAGACAATGAGCAGTTCTTC,CASSRAGLDNEQFF
TRBJ2-2,TRBV2,TRBD2,NA,TGTGCCAGCAGGCGACTAGCGGGGTCGAACACCGGGGAGCTGTTTTTT,CASRRLAGSNTGELFF
TRBJ2-2,TRBV6-6,NA,NA,TGTGCCAGCATTACCGGGGCGAACACCGGGGAGCTGTTTTTT,CASITGANTGELFF
TRBJ2-3,TRBV13,NA,NA,TGTGCCAGCAGAGAGAGAAGCACAGATACGCAGTATTTT,CASRERSTDTQYF
TRBJ2-7,TRBV18,TRBD2,few,TGTGCCAGCTCCCAGGGACTAACTACCTACGAGCAGTACTTC,CASSQGLTTYEQYF
TRBJ2-7,TRBV29-1,TRBD1,NA,TGCAGCGTCCGGGACAGTTTTTCCTACGAGCAGTACTTC,CSVRDSFSYEQYF
TRBJ2-7,TRBV2,TRBD2,NA,TGTGCCAGCAAGAGGACTAGCGGGGGCAACGAGCAGTACTTC,CASKRTSGGNEQYF
TRBJ2-5,TRBV5-1,TRBD1,NA,TGCGCCAGCAGCTTGGGGGACAGGATTGGCCAAGAGACCCAGTACTTC,CASSLGDRIGQETQYF
TRBJ1-1,TRBV30,NA,NA,TGTGCCTGGACAGGGTGGGTGAACACTGAAGCTTTCTTT,CAWTGWVNTEAFF
TRBJ1-4,TRBV27,NA,NA,TGTGCCAGCAGGGGGGAGGGGGGAAAACTGTTTTTT,CASRGEGGKLFF
TRBJ2-5,TRBV14,NA,NA,TGTGCCAGCAGCCACTCGGGGAGTCTTTGGACCCAGTACTTC,CASSHSGSLWTQYF
TRBJ1-1,TRBV11-2,NA,NA,TGTGCCAGCAGCCTGCAACAGGGTAACACTGAAGCTTTCTTT,CASSLQQGNTEAFF
TRBJ2-2,TRBV9,TRBD2,NA,TGTGCCAGCAGCTACCTAGGACTAGATACCGGGGAGCTGTTTTTT,CASSYLGLDTGELFF
TRBJ2-7,TRBV5-1,TRBD2,NA,TGCGCCAGCAGAAATAGCGGGGGGGAGTACTACGAGCAGTACTTC,CASRNSGGEYYEQYF
TRBJ2-7,TRBV5-1,NA,NA,TGCGCCAGCAGCTTGGCCGGAGGGAAGGGGACCTACGAGCAGTACTTC,CASSLAGGKGTYEQYF
TRBJ1-2,TRBV27,NA,NA,TGTGCCAGCAGTTTTTCTCAGGGCATAGGCTACACCTTC,CASSFSQGIGYTF
TRBJ2-7,TRBV28,TRBD2,medium-sized,TGTGCCAGCAGTTTCCGTCCGGGACTAGCGGGAGAGAGATTGTTGTACGAGCAGTACTTC,CASSFRPGLAGERLLYEQYF
TRBJ1-5,TRBV11-2,NA,NA,TGTGCCAGCAGCCCTTCCACCGAGAGGCAGAACAATCAGCCCCAGCATTTT,CASSPSTERQNNQPQHF
TRBJ2-3,TRBV5-1,NA,NA,TGCGCCAGCAGCTTGGTACAGGCTGAGAGAGGTACGCAGTATTTT,CASSLVQAERGTQYF
TRBJ2-5,TRBV4-1,TRBD2,NA,TGCGCCAGCAGCCAAGAGGGGAGGGGTTCACAAGAGACCCAGTACTTC,CASSQEGRGSQETQYF
TRBJ1-1,TRBV5-1,NA,few,TGCGCCAGCAGCTCCTCCCTACTACACCTGAACACTGAAGCTTTCTTT,CASSSSLLHLNTEAFF
TRBJ2-3,TRBV28,NA,NA,TGTGCCAGCGGCCAGCCAGGGGATACGCAGTATTTT,CASGQPGDTQYF
TRBJ1-4,TRBV5-1,NA,NA,TGCGCCAGCAGCAACGACAGGAACCATGAAAAACTGTTTTTT,CASSNDRNHEKLFF
TRBJ2-7,TRBV10-2,TRBD2,NA,TGCGCCAGCAGTGAGTCTCTGCGCGTGCGTGGTAGCGGGAGGCCCCCCTACGAGCAGTACTTC,CASSESLRVRGSGRPPYEQYF
TRBJ2-5,TRBV15,NA,NA,TGTGCCACCAGCAGAGATACCGGGGAGACCCAGTACTTC,CATSRDTGETQYF
TRBJ2-7,TRBV5-8,NA,once,TGTGCCAGCAGCTTACAGGACTCCTACGAGCAGTACTTC,CASSLQDSYEQYF